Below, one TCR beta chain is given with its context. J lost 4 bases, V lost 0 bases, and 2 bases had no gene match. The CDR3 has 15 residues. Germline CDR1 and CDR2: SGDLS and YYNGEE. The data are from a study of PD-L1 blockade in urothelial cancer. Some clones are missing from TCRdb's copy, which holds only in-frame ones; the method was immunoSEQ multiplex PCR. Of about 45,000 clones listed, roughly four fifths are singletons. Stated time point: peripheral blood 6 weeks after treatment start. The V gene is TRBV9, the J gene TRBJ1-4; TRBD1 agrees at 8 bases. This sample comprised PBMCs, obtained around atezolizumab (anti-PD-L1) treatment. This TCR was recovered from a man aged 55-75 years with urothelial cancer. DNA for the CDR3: TGTGCCAGCAGCGTAGGGGACAGGTTTAATGAAAAACTGTTTTTT. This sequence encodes CASSVGDRFNEKLFF.